This T cell receptor (beta chain) is from a study of blood T cell repertoires in COVID-19. Study-level background: Some COVID-19 samples were acute and others convalescent; all came from the United States, Italy and Spain. T cells, B-cell-depleted T cells, or PBMCs supplied cDNA or gDNA.

The data were produced by immunoSEQ multiplex PCR, yet TCRdb's version contains in-frame clones alone and is incomplete. The table has 300,000 to 400,000 clones, 85% seen once. The specimen sequenced was peripheral blood. The clonotype originates from a human donor in a cohort sampled during active COVID-19.

The DNA of the CDR3 is TGCAGCTCCAGAAGGGGACTGAGCACAGATACGCAGTATTTT. It specifies CSSRRGLSTDTQYF. V gene TRBV29-1 combines with J gene TRBJ2-3, with D possibly matching TRBD2 (6 bases). Germline V CDR1 and CDR2: SQVTM, ANQGSEA. The V end lost 8 bases, the J end lost 0 bases, and 15 bases lay between the germline ends. CDR3 length: 14 amino acids.